The present T cell receptor (beta chain) was sequenced within a study of cytomegalovirus exposure and HLA in healthy donors. The CDR3 sequence is 13 residues long. CDR1 GTSNPN and CDR2 SVGIG come from the germline V gene (reference sequence). V shed 1 base and J shed 1 base, with 7 bases lying between them. This clone occurred a few times. No antigen is known for it. The PCR contained 60 Vbeta and 13 Jbeta primers. Sequenced by immunoSEQ multiplex PCR; TCRdb stores in-frame clones only, minus some. The repertoire holds more than 120,000 clones, 70% to 85% seen once, with approximately 2.3% in the top ten. Findings and caveats of the study: Across all donors, roughly uniform sequencing depth was an assumption of the presence/absence analyses. Trimming of TCR beta V- and J-genes showed a link, identified in a later analysis, to a missense DCLRE1C variant. Fewer N-insertions (relative to the roughly 630-donor mean) were reportedly seen in an Asian-associated ancestry cluster in a later analysis. Another analysis was done later, and it associated more than 15,000 TCR beta sequences with HLA alleles at 0.05 false discovery rate.

This rearrangement joins TRBV30 to TRBJ2-5; tentative D call: TRBD2 (6 bases). The receptor was isolated from a male donor in good health and CMV-seronegative. Sequenced sample: PBMCs. The CDR3 DNA is TGTGCCTGGAGTGGGGGGGTCCAAGAGACCCAGTACTTC. This sequence encodes CAWSGGVQETQYF.